A single sample is the source of the 32 T cell receptor beta chains below, sequenced in a study of T cell repertoires in cytomegalovirus infection. One entry per CDR3 protein results from TCRdb running MiXCR on the reads. The sample contains about 530,000 distinct CDR3 sequences, about 26% of which appear only once. Sequenced material: PBMCs. These TCRs come from a human donor in good health (CMV status not recorded). Some clones in this sample may be carry-over from other donors' samples.

This clonotype appeared a few times. The chain recombines TRBV19 with TRBJ2-1; 9 nucleotides agree with TRBD2. The V gene's germline CDR1 is LNHDA and CDR2 SQIVND (reference sequence). The V gene end was trimmed by 1 base and the J gene end by 0 bases; junction bases not matched to a gene: 7. The CDR3 spans 18 residues. The CDR3 DNA is TGTGCCAGTAGTATAGTCCTGCTAGCGGGGAGCTCCTACAATGAGCAGTTCTTC. Its protein product is CASSIVLLAGSSYNEQFF.

V usage is TRBV14 and J usage is TRBJ1-2, with unresolved D. Germline assignment: CDR1 SGHDN and CDR2 FVKESK. The CDR3 spans 16 residues. V lost 1 base and J lost 0, with 12 bases in between. The CDR3 spells CASSQVTPSPNYGYTF. The CDR3 DNA reads as TGTGCCAGCAGCCAAGTAACTCCCTCGCCTAACTATGGCTACACCTTC. The full variable domain, its missing parts supplied by reference TRBV14 and TRBJ1-2, is EAGVTQFPSHSVIEKGQTVTLRCDPISGHDNLYWYRRVMGKEIKFLLHFVKESKQDESGMPNNRFLAERTGGTYSTLKVQPAELEDSGVYFCASSQVTPSPNYGYTFGSGTRLTVV.

The genes are TRBV6-2 or TRBV6-3 and TRBJ1-3; no clear D gene. The CDR3 spans 17 residues. Trimming pared 7 bases from V and 2 bases from J, leaving 21 bases between. Germline assignment: CDR1 MNHEY and CDR2 SVGEGT. DNA of the CDR3: TGTGCCAGCAACAATCCAACCCTAAGGACGGCTGGAAACACCATATATTTT. This sequence encodes CASNNPTLRTAGNTIYF.

This clonotype was recorded a few times. V usage is TRBV15 and J usage is TRBJ2-1; 13 positions match TRBD2. There are 13 residues in the CDR3. V dropped 5 bases and J dropped 11; count of bases not matched to a gene: 3. The germline V gene encodes CDR1 LNHNV and CDR2 YYDKDF (reference sequence). CDR3 coding DNA: TGTGCCACCAGCGGACTAGCGGGAGAGAAGCAGTTCTTC. Amino acid sequence: CATSGLAGEKQFF. Full variable domain (outside the CDR3, taken from reference TRBV15 and TRBJ2-1): DAMVIQNPRYQVTQFGKPVTLSCSQTLNHNVMYWYQQKSSQAPKLLFHYYDKDFNNEADTPDNFQSRRPNTSFCFLDIRSPGLGDTAMYLCATSGLAGEKQFFGPGTRLTVL.

This clonotype was seen at least ten times. V usage is TRBV7-8 and J usage is TRBJ1-5; D is ambiguous. Germline-derived CDR1 and CDR2 are SGHVS and FQNEAQ. Trimming removed 3 bases from V and 1 base from J, with 22 bases in between. The CDR3 loop spans 19 amino acids. Here the CDR3 reads CASSLSLGLADKSNQPQHF. DNA for the CDR3: TGTGCCAGCAGCTTGTCCTTGGGTCTAGCCGATAAGAGCAATCAGCCCCAGCATTTT.

The chain combines TRBV18 with TRBJ2-7, with TRBD2 matching 9 bases. J lost 3 bases, V lost 4 bases, and 7 bases had no gene match. The CDR3 has 15 amino acids. The germline V gene has CDR1 KGHSH and CDR2 LQKENI. The CDR3 bases are TGTGCCAGCTCACTTCGGGTAGCGGGAGACTACGAGCAGTACGTC. It translates to CASSLRVAGDYEQYV.

The chain has TRBV20-1 and TRBJ1-1; D gene uncertain. The V end lost 4 bases, the J end lost 7 bases, and 16 bases lay between the germline ends. The CDR3 runs 13 residues. CDR1 DFQATT and CDR2 SNEGSKA come from the germline V gene (reference sequence). CDR3 residues: CSATKGGYDEAFF. DNA of the CDR3: TGCAGTGCTACAAAAGGAGGGTATGATGAAGCTTTCTTT.

This clonotype was detected only a few times. The V and J genes are TRBV7-7 and TRBJ2-1; possibly TRBD2 for D (6 bases). Germline assignment: CDR1 SSHAT and CDR2 FNYEAQ (reference sequence). Trimming removed 5 bases from V and 3 bases from J, with 8 bases in between. The CDR3 runs 13 residues. CDR3 protein: CASSMTSYNEQFF. CDR3 DNA: TGTGCCAGCAGCATGACTAGCTACAATGAGCAGTTCTTC.

This clonotype was seen once. The gene calls are TRBV6-2 or TRBV6-3 and TRBJ2-5, with 13 bases identical to TRBD2. Germline V gene lookup returns CDR1 MNHEY and CDR2 SVGEGT. There are 15 residues in the CDR3. With 7 bases clipped from V and 6 bases from J, the junction kept 8 bases outside the gene matches. The CDR3 region is CASKRTSGRQKTQYF. CDR3 nucleotide sequence: TGTGCCAGCAAGCGGACTAGCGGGAGACAGAAGACCCAGTACTTC.

This clonotype occurred many times. The chain carries TRBV7-8 and TRBJ2-7; no reliable D call. Per the germline V gene, CDR1 is SGHVS and CDR2 is FQNEAQ. V shed 5 bases and J shed 6 bases, with 14 bases lying between them. The CDR3 totals 13 residues. The CDR3 region has the DNA TGTGCCAGCAGCCGGTCAGGAGCCCTCGAGCAGTACTTC. The encoded protein is CASSRSGALEQYF.

This clonotype was seen only a few times. The V and J genes are TRBV6-1 and TRBJ1-6; TRBD1 matches at 8 bases. With 5 bases clipped from V and 9 bases from J, the junction kept 9 bases outside the gene matches. CDR3 size: 15 residues. Looked up from germline, CDR1 is MNHNS and CDR2 is SASEGT. This CDR3 is CASSKIDRGSSPLHF. CDR3 nucleotides: TGTGCCAGCAGTAAAATCGACAGGGGCAGTTCACCCCTCCACTTT.

This clonotype showed up just a few times. Being one base from a much bigger clone, this may be a read error. The chain couples TRBV7-2 to TRBJ2-3; D might be TRBD1 (5 bases). The CDR3 is 14 residues long. Trimming left V 1 base short and J 1 base short, with 6 bases between. Germline loops: CDR1 SGHTA, CDR2 FQGNSA. The CDR3 reads CASSLEQGTDTQYF. The CDR3 nucleotides are TGTGCCAGCAGCTTAGAACAGGGCACAGATACGCAGTATTTT.

The chain has TRBV14 and TRBJ1-1, with 9 bases that match TRBD1. The CDR3 has 17 residues. V gave up 0 bases and J gave up 4 bases; unmatched junction bases: 9. Germline V CDR1 and CDR2: SGHDN, FVKESK. CDR3 amino acids: CASSQDSQGAGRTEAFF. Here the CDR3 DNA reads TGTGCCAGCAGCCAAGATTCACAGGGGGCTGGTCGCACTGAAGCTTTCTTT.

J is TRBJ2-7 and V is TRBV14; 7 nucleotides match TRBD2. The germline gives CDR1 SGHDN, CDR2 FVKESK. This CDR3 contains 16 residues. V gave up 4 bases and J gave up 4 bases; unmatched junction bases: 13. The CDR3 loop reads CASSRWSRGGTYEQYF. CDR3 in DNA: TGTGCCAGCAGCCGTTGGTCTCGGGGAGGGACTTACGAGCAGTACTTC.

This clonotype was seen a few times. The chain employs TRBV7-2 and TRBJ1-1; D is possibly TRBD1 (5 bases). In germline, CDR1 is SGHTA, CDR2 FQGNSA. The CDR3 loop spans 14 amino acids. Trimming shortened V by 1 base and J by 11 bases, and 17 bases separated the two germline ends. CDR3 in DNA: TGTGCCAGCAGCTTAGTGGCAGGGCTTCGTTCTGCTTTCTTT. It specifies CASSLVAGLRSAFF.

This clonotype was seen ten or more times. The chain has TRBV6-2 or TRBV6-3 and TRBJ2-1; 12 bases are shared with TRBD2. V shed 6 bases, J shed 7 bases, and the junction held 7 bases outside the gene matches. The CDR3 runs to 15 residues. Germline CDR1 reads MNHEY; CDR2 reads SVGEGT. DNA of the CDR3: TGTGCCAGCAGCCGCGGGACTAGCGGGTCGAATGAGCAGTTCTTC. Translated, it gives CASSRGTSGSNEQFF.

This clonotype was found a few times. The J gene is TRBJ2-2, the V gene TRBV3-1; D is perhaps TRBD2 (5 bases). Germline CDR1 LGHDT, CDR2 YNNKEL (reference sequence). CDR3 size: 16 residues. V gave up 2 bases and J gave up 1 base, with 11 bases separating them. CDR3 bases: TGTGCCAGCAGCCAATGGCGGGCGAGGAACACCGGGGAGCTGTTTTTT. It is translated as CASSQWRARNTGELFF.

This clonotype appeared a few times. The gene calls are TRBV28 and TRBJ1-2; D remains ambiguous. The CDR3 loop spans 13 amino acids. Germline loops: CDR1 MDHEN, CDR2 SYDVKM. V was trimmed by 2 bases and J by 4 bases, leaving 8 bases between them. CDR3 protein: CASSLRVLYGYTF. Here the CDR3 DNA reads TGTGCCAGCAGTTTAAGGGTGCTCTATGGCTACACCTTC.

This clonotype appeared a few times. The V and J genes are TRBV12-3 or TRBV12-4 and TRBJ1-3; 8 positions match TRBD1. V trimming: 4 bases; J trimming: 0 bases; junction bases outside the gene matches: 8. The CDR3 sequence is 17 residues long. CDR3 DNA sequence: TGTGCCAGCAGTTCCCTGACAGGGGTCGGCTCTGGAAACACCATATATTTT. It is translated as CASSSLTGVGSGNTIYF.

This clonotype was seen ten or more times. This sequence joins TRBV6-2 or TRBV6-3 and TRBJ1-1; weak D call: TRBD1 (5 bases). This CDR3 comprises 13 residues. The V end lost 7 bases, the J end lost 6 bases, and 15 bases lay between the germline ends. Germline V gene lookup returns CDR1 MNHEY and CDR2 SVGEGT. In DNA, the CDR3 is TGTGCCAGCAAACAGGACCTAAGCGCTGAAGCTTTCTTT. Amino acid sequence: CASKQDLSAEAFF.

The chain uses TRBV6-2 or TRBV6-3 and TRBJ2-1, with TRBD2 matching 9 bases. The junction had 10 bases not matched to a gene; V was cut back by 4 bases and J by 9 bases. Germline V gene data show CDR1 as MNHEY and CDR2 as SVGEGT. CDR3 size: 15 residues. The CDR3 sequence: CASSSGTSSPGEQFF. CDR3 in DNA: TGTGCCAGCAGTTCAGGGACTAGCTCTCCCGGTGAGCAGTTCTTC.

The CDR3 DNA is TGTGCCACCAGTGATTCCGGACAGGGGGCCTCGGCAACTAATGAAAAACTGTTTTTT. Translation gives CATSDSGQGASATNEKLFF. The rearrangement uses TRBV24-1 and TRBJ1-4; 11 bases align to TRBD1. Germline loops: CDR1 KGHDR, CDR2 SFDVKD. The V gene end was trimmed by 2 bases and the J gene end by 0 bases; junction bases not matched to a gene: 7. The CDR3 runs 19 residues.

The chain links TRBV29-1 to TRBJ1-1; TRBD1 is a possible D gene (6 bases). The CDR3 has 14 residues. Germline assignment: CDR1 SQVTM and CDR2 ANQGSEA. The V end lost 4 bases, the J end lost 7 bases, and 19 bases lay between the germline ends. The CDR3 DNA sequence: TGCAGCGTTGGACGACTCAGGGGAGATTATGAAGCTTTCTTT. It codes for CSVGRLRGDYEAFF.

The chain uses TRBV28 and TRBJ2-2; D possibly corresponds to TRBD1 (5 bases). The CDR3 length is 16 residues. Germline V CDR1 and CDR2: MDHEN, SYDVKM. Trimming pared 10 bases from V and 0 bases from J, leaving 18 bases between. CDR3 DNA sequence: TGTGCCACCATGAGAGGAAGGGGCACGAACACCGGGGAGCTGTTTTTT. Translation gives CATMRGRGTNTGELFF.

The V gene is TRBV6-5, the J gene TRBJ1-3; D unresolved. The CDR3 totals 14 residues. V was trimmed by 5 bases and J by 0 bases, leaving 8 bases between them. Looked up from germline, CDR1 is MNHEY and CDR2 is SVGAGI. CDR3: CASSEEDSGNTIYF. CDR3 coding DNA: TGTGCCAGCAGTGAAGAAGACTCTGGAAACACCATATATTTT.

This chain uses TRBV20-1 with TRBJ1-1, with 9 nucleotides matching TRBD1. Germline assignment: CDR1 DFQATT and CDR2 SNEGSKA (reference sequence). There are 12 residues in the CDR3. The V segment lost 5 bases and the J segment 5 bases; nucleotides outside the gene matches: 3. The CDR3 DNA follows: TGCAGTGCTCCGACAGGGGGGACTGAAGCTTTCTTT. Translation: CSAPTGGTEAFF.

This chain joins TRBV12-3 or TRBV12-4 and TRBJ2-5, with 7 bases fitting TRBD2. This CDR3 has 15 residues. J gave up 5 bases and V 1 base, and 7 bases lay outside the gene matches. As DNA, the CDR3 is TGTGCCAGCAGTTTAGGGAGCGGGACTTGGGAGACCCAGTACTTC. Amino acids: CASSLGSGTWETQYF.

V usage is TRBV9 and J usage is TRBJ2-7; no definite D call. V was cut by 4 bases and J by 2 bases, with 7 bases left in between. Germline V gives CDR1 SGDLS, CDR2 YYNGEE. This CDR3 has 12 amino acids. For the CDR3, the DNA is TGTGCCAGCAGCCGGAGCCCCTACGAGCAGTACTTC. Protein: CASSRSPYEQYF.

The chain joins TRBV12-3 or TRBV12-4 to TRBJ2-5; no reliable D call. The V gene lost 3 bases and the J gene lost 1 base, with 3 bases spanning the gap. CDR3 length: 12 residues. CDR3 bases: TGTGCCAGCAGTTTTGTCCAAGAGACCCAGTACTTC. Translating gives CASSFVQETQYF.

This chain connects TRBV2 to TRBJ1-1; 8 nucleotides match TRBD1. The J segment lost 6 bases and the V segment lost 6 bases, leaving 9 bases of the junction unmatched. Germline assignment: CDR1 SNHLY and CDR2 FYNNEI. The CDR3 length is 14 residues. The CDR3 reads CASRRQGAPPEAFF. In nucleotides, the CDR3 is TGTGCCAGCAGGCGCCAGGGGGCGCCCCCTGAAGCTTTCTTT. The full variable domain, with the rest looked up from reference TRBV2 and TRBJ1-1, is EPEVTQTPSHQVTQMGQEVILRCVPISNHLYFYWYRQILGQKVEFLVSFYNNEISEKSEIFDDQFSVERPDGSNFTLKIRSTKLEDSAMYFCASRRQGAPPEAFFGQGTRLTVV.

In its sample, this clonotype was seen a few times. V and J are TRBV7-9 and TRBJ1-1; D call uncertain. The CDR3 contains 16 residues. Trimming cost V 5 bases and J 0 bases, with 16 bases left between them. Germline-derived CDR1 and CDR2 are SEHNR and FQNEAQ (reference sequence). CDR3: CASSPQVGSLNTEAFF. CDR3 in DNA: TGTGCCAGCAGCCCCCAAGTGGGCAGCTTGAACACTGAAGCTTTCTTT.

The rearrangement links TRBV7-6 to TRBJ1-2; TRBD1 agrees at 7 bases. The V segment lost 5 bases and the J segment 4 bases; nucleotides outside the gene matches: 10. The CDR3 is 15 residues long. CDR1 and CDR2 (germline): SGHVS, FNYEAQ. Written as DNA, the CDR3 is TGTGCCAGCAGCCAAGGGGGCTCAGGGGGCTATGGCTACACCTTC. It yields the protein CASSQGGSGGYGYTF.